This T cell receptor (beta chain) was observed in a study of metastatic and nonmetastatic thyroid tumors. Overall study: Comparative analysis of repertoires was undertaken across blood and tumor or nodule tissue obtained from malignant and benign thyroid patients. Whole-study findings and limits: In both blood and tumor samples, TCR beta diversity was reported significantly higher for malignant than benign nodules.

This clone was seen ten or more times. Its target is not known. As originally analysed: For papillary thyroid cancer, a distant-metastasis classifier was constructed from CDR3 differences observed across clinicopathological groups. MiXCR reprocessed the PCR reads for TCRdb. Clone size and V and J calls follow TCRdb, not the original study. The repertoire holds roughly 59,000 clones, with 16% as singletons. Germline CDR1 GTSNPN, CDR2 SVGIG (reference sequence). The length of the CDR3 is 12 residues. Trimming removed 1 base at V and 4 bases at J, with 7 bases between. Nobody among the patients had been given any treatment before thyroid surgery.

The rearrangement uses TRBV30 and TRBJ1-2; D unclear. This clonotype originated in a male donor with papillary thyroid cancer or a benign thyroid nodule (not recorded which). Some clones in this sample may be carry-over from other donors' samples. Sequencing was done on a sample of blood. CDR3 sequence: CAWSGGIYGYTF. The DNA for the CDR3 is TGTGCCTGGAGTGGGGGAATCTATGGCTACACCTTC.